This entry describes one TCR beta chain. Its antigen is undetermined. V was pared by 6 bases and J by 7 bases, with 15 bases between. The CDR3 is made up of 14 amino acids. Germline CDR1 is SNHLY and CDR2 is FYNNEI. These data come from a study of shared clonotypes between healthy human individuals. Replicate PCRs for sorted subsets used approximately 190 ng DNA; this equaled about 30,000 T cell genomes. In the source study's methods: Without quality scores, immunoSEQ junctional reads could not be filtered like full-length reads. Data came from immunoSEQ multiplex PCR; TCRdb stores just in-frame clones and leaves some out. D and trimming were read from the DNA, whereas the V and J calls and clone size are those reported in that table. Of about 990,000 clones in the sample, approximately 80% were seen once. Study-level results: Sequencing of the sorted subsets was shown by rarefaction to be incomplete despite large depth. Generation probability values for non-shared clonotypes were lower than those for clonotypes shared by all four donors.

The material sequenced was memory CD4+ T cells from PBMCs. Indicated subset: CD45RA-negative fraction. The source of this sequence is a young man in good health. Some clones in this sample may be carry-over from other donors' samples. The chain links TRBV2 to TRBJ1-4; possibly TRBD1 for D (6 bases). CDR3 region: CASSASGASEKLFF. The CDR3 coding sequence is TGTGCCAGCAGCGCATCGGGGGCCAGTGAAAAACTGTTTTTT.